The TCR beta chain under discussion was sequenced for a study of graft-versus-host responses after intestinal transplantation. Study-wide background: Among the recipients, transplants were multivisceral, liver-intestinal, or isolated intestinal. Each recipient received anti-thymocyte globulin induction, then tacrolimus and steroids for around three years.

This CDR3 comprises 17 residues. Germline trimming cut 2 bases from V and 4 bases from J; bases unmatched to any gene: 5. Germline CDR1 MNHEY, CDR2 SMNVEV (reference sequence). As concerns this clone: Its matching antigen is unknown.

Libraries were prepared by immunoSEQ multiplex PCR; TCRdb keeps only in-frame clonotypes and omits some of them. Altogether roughly 120,000 clones are present, approximately 93% being singletons, with the ten largest covering 1% to 1.5%. The sample consisted of unstimulated CD8+ T cells sorted from spleen or lymph node cells, taken before transplant. This sequence was found in a human donor who was the organ donor for an intestinal transplant. J is TRBJ2-3 and V is TRBV27; TRBD2 matches at 14 bases. The CDR3 region is CASSLGTSGSYPDTQYF. The DNA of the CDR3 is TGTGCCAGCAGTTTAGGGACTAGCGGGAGTTATCCAGATACGCAGTATTTT.